This TCR beta chain was found in a study of spatial heterogeneity in lung cancer (dated by TCRdb to about 2019). Background for the entire study: Beta-chain transcripts were consistently detected in greater numbers than alpha-chain transcripts, which likely reflected higher beta-chain transcript abundance. In non-small cell lung cancer, the study made a quantitative comparison of TCR alpha and beta repertoires among multiple tumor regions, matched nontumor lung and blood. In the raw uncorrected reads, each unique combination of TCR and UMI appeared more than ten times on average. At surgery, both alpha and beta chains were TCR-sequenced in more than 200 tumor regions, about 64 matched nontumor lung samples and a few dozen PBMC samples. The study linked features of the TCR repertoire to counts of nonsynonymous mutations, which were determined by whole-exome sequencing of tumor tissue. Overall study results and their limits: Ubiquitous expanded tumor TCRs were found in blood more often at tumor resection than at routine follow-up. Additional single-cell paired TCR alpha and beta sequencing was considered necessary to confirm, at a functional level, the hypothesis that regional TCRs recognize regional mutations.

The sample's time point label, decoded: sample taken at primary tumor resection. The donors were some 70 patients from the lung TRACERx cohort who had early-stage, untreated non-small cell lung cancer. For TCR sequencing, whole RNA was extracted from tumor and nontumor lung tissue, or from cryopreserved PBMC samples, and no cell sorting was done. Patients were selected for TCR sequencing only if sufficient RNA was available from at least two tumor regions. Library generation was performed with 5' RACE. TCRdb lists the instrument as NextSeq 500. The TCR library protocol attached a unique molecular identifier to each TCR cDNA molecule to allow correction of PCR and sequencing errors. In the authors' own workflow: TCR identification, UMI-based error correction and CDR3 extraction were all carried out with Decombinator tools. Expanded TCRs were defined as those above a frequency of 2 per 1,000, corresponding to the top 1% of the tumor frequency distribution. Rényi diversity was computed with the R vegan package after subsampling each repertoire 100 times to 5,000 TCRs. To build CDR3 similarity networks, amino acid triplet string-kernel similarity was used, and CDR3s were connected when their pairwise similarity was above 0.82. TCRdb trimmed the raw reads at Q25, called clones with MiXCR and kept productive beta chains. Here each entry gathers all rows of one CDR3 protein and keeps the most common genes and DNA. For this entry, the V and J calls and clone size follow TCRdb and not the study's own pipeline. The table for this sample lists about 40,000 distinct CDR3 sequences; roughly 5.4% of them were counted only once. The ten largest clones take up about a quarter of the sample.

From the cysteine up to the phenylalanine, the CDR3 has a length of 14 residues. The read is trimmed to its CDR3 DNA, 42 bases read in frame from base 1. Looking up the germline V gene (reference sequence) yields CDR1 SEHNR and CDR2 FQNEAQ. The V end loses 1 base and the J end loses 0 bases, and a stretch of 5 bases separates them. This clonotype was counted ten times or more. It lacks a known antigen. There are no base qualities to consult, and no much larger clone falls within one base. The sequenced sample was PBMCs, obtained at surgery. The receptor was derived from a female donor with early-stage non-small cell lung cancer. The rearrangement joined TRBV7-9 to TRBJ2-3, with the D gene possibly TRBD1 or TRBD2, each one fitting 5 bases. The CDR3 region: CASSLGDSTDTQYF. The sequenced DNA is TGTGCCAGCAGCTTAGGGGACAGCACAGATACGCAGTATTTT.